Here is one TCR beta chain with its context. Antigen specificity is unknown. The source of the sample is a study of T cells after yellow fever vaccination. On the study more broadly: SMART-Seq v4 Ultra Low Input served to prepare low-cell-number fractions. Findings and limits, study-wide: Secondary responses were weaker yet peaked faster, day 5 versus 15. Just a small share of clonotypes turned up in the CD4 compartment as well as the CD8 compartment.

This CDR3 spans 14 amino acids. Deletions cut 8 bases from V and 3 bases from J, with 16 bases between. The germline V gene encodes CDR1 MNHNS and CDR2 SASEGT. The 5'RACE template-switching step produced TCR cDNA and added a universal primer site and UMIs. TCRdb used MiXCR to reprocess the 5' RACE reads, holding one entry per CDR3 protein. The data hold 550,000 or so distinct CDR3 sequences, with less than 20% observed a single time. The rearrangement uses TRBV6-1 and TRBJ2-5; possibly TRBD1 for D (6 bases). Material: PBMCs, obtained 15 days after the yellow fever booster vaccination. This TCR came from a man aged 25-45 years who received the YFV17D yellow fever vaccine. This CDR3 is CASASGQPEETQYF. For the CDR3, the DNA is TGTGCCAGCGCGTCCGGACAGCCGGAAGAGACCCAGTACTTC.